This T cell receptor (beta chain) appears in the sequencing data of a study of blood T cell repertoires in COVID-19. The overall study: The study drew acute and convalescent COVID-19 samples from the United States, Italy and Spain. PBMCs, B-cell-depleted T cells, or T cells provided the cDNA or gDNA that made up the material.

Original methodology: Amplifying reference gene primers gave estimates of nucleated cell counts. Clones were sequenced by immunoSEQ multiplex PCR, and TCRdb holds only the in-frame ones, with some missing. V and J calls and clone size follow that table, whereas D and trimming were derived from the DNA. Among about 380,000 clones listed, around 84% were seen once. Germline V gene lookup returns CDR1 SEHNR and CDR2 FQNEAQ (reference sequence). V gave up 3 bases and J gave up 0 bases; unmatched junction bases: 2. This CDR3 is 16 amino acids long. This sequence joins TRBV7-9 and TRBJ2-1; the match to TRBD2 covers 10 bases. Sequenced sample: peripheral blood. The sequence derives from a young woman with acute or convalescent COVID-19. The CDR3 region has the DNA TGTGCCAGCAGCTTTAGCGGGAGGAGCTCCTACAATGAGCAGTTCTTC. This gives the protein CASSFSGRSSYNEQFF.